This record concerns one T cell receptor (beta chain) sequence. This clonotype was picked up many times. There is no known antigen for this receptor. Base qualities are not recorded, but no much larger clone differs from it by a single base. From the germline V gene (reference sequence), CDR1 is MNHEY and CDR2 is SMNVEV. Trimming leaves V shorter by 3 bases and J shorter by 9 bases, with the junction holding 6 bases beyond the gene matches. The CDR3, cysteine through phenylalanine, is 15 amino acids long. Here the CDR3 DNA is all that survives: 45 bases in frame from base 1. This sample is part of a study of CD8 T cells in ankylosing spondylitis (dated by TCRdb to the late 2010s). At the level of the whole study: The study set out to find disease-linked TCR variants by profiling T cell receptor beta repertoires in ankylosing spondylitis patients and healthy donors. Samples of peripheral blood were taken, and for ankylosing spondylitis patients, synovial fluid was collected as well. The full study cohort was made up of about 25 ankylosing spondylitis patients and some 100 healthy donors. Overall study results and their limits: Some motif variants were previously reported in synovial fluid and blood of reactive arthritis patients, suggesting common disease-initiation mechanisms. A TCR beta motif made up of about eight highly homologous amino acid variants appeared to be characteristic of blood from ankylosing spondylitis patients. The disease-linked clones showed a CD8+ phenotype and occurred at relatively low frequencies in peripheral blood. Significant enrichment of the disease-linked clones was reported in matched synovial fluid samples from ankylosing spondylitis patients.

Instrument on record: Illumina HiSeq 2500. Quantitative 5'-RACE with molecular barcodes was the method used to prepare the TCR beta libraries. Per the original workflow: A new computational method, built on a probabilistic model of VDJ rearrangement, was used to identify disease-linked TCR variants. TCRdb reworked the public reads: Q25 trimming with fastp, MiXCR clone assembly, productive beta chains retained. CDR3 protein duplicates are merged, each entry listing the most common genes and DNA. These V and J calls derive from TCRdb rather than the authors' analysis. Counted in this sample were some 130,000 distinct CDR3 sequences; about 6.7% of them appeared once. Of the sample, roughly an eighth is held by the ten largest clones.

This sequence uses TRBV27 and TRBJ2-1; 12 junctional bases match TRBD2. This clonotype was obtained from a female donor with ankylosing spondylitis or in good health (not recorded which). The source material was blood, either unsorted or a sorted T cell fraction (not recorded which). Here is the DNA: TGTGCCAGCAGTTTTGCTCCTAGCGGGGGGGGTGAGCAGTTCTTC. It encodes CASSFAPSGGGEQFF.